The 11 T cell receptor beta chains below come from one sample, sequenced in a study of blood T cell repertoires in COVID-19. TCRdb's copy holds only in-frame clones and misses some; the assay was immunoSEQ multiplex PCR. In the table there are 200,000 to 300,000 clones, almost 90% of which are singletons. Specimen: peripheral blood. These receptors originate from an elderly man with acute or convalescent COVID-19.

The chain links TRBV9 to TRBJ2-1, with 7 nucleotides matching TRBD2. In germline, CDR1 is SGDLS, CDR2 YYNGEE. V shed 0 bases, J shed 6 bases, and the junction held 9 bases outside the gene matches. The CDR3 runs to 16 residues. The CDR3 is CASSVDRTRVPNEQFF. The DNA for the CDR3 is TGTGCCAGCAGCGTAGATCGGACTAGAGTACCCAATGAGCAGTTCTTC.

This rearrangement joins TRBV27 to TRBJ2-7; no clear D. Trimming took off 1 base at V and 0 bases at J, with 16 bases between the two ends. Looked up from germline, CDR1 is MNHEY and CDR2 is SMNVEV (reference sequence). CDR3 length: 17 amino acids. The CDR3 region is CASSLFGRSRSSYEQYF. The CDR3, as DNA: TGTGCCAGCAGTTTATTTGGCAGGTCCCGAAGCTCCTACGAGCAGTACTTC.

The gene calls are TRBV14 and TRBJ1-1; 8 bases match TRBD1. Germline trimming cut 4 bases from V and 3 bases from J; bases unmatched to any gene: 10. This CDR3 comprises 16 residues. From germline, CDR1 is SGHDN and CDR2 FVKESK. The CDR3, as DNA: TGTGCCAGCAGCCCAGACAGGGGAACAATCGACACTGAAGCTTTCTTT. This gives the protein CASSPDRGTIDTEAFF.

The chain links TRBV18 to TRBJ1-1; the D gene is possibly TRBD1 (6 bases). CDR1 and CDR2 from the germline V gene are KGHSH and LQKENI. The CDR3 sequence is 14 residues long. V shed 0 bases and J shed 1 base, with 6 bases lying between them. The CDR3 spells CASSPPGANTEAFF. The CDR3 nucleotides are TGTGCCAGCTCACCACCGGGGGCGAACACTGAAGCTTTCTTT.

The sample holds one count of this clone. This sample also contains other DNA sequences that code for the same CDR3. The chain couples TRBV12-3 or TRBV12-4 to TRBJ2-7, with unresolved D. CDR3 size: 11 residues. V gave up 6 bases and J gave up 6 bases, with 9 bases separating them. The CDR3 DNA sequence: TGTGCCAGCAGCCTCAGAGGCGAGCAGTACTTC. This codes for CASSLRGEQYF.

The gene calls are TRBV2 and TRBJ2-5, with 7 nucleotides matching TRBD1. The CDR3 extends over 14 amino acids. Trimming at V came to 6 bases and at J to 2 bases, leaving 6 bases not matched to a gene. Looked up from germline, CDR1 is SNHLY and CDR2 is FYNNEI. This CDR3 reads CASRIQGPQETQYF. The CDR3 nucleotides read TGTGCCAGCAGAATACAGGGGCCGCAAGAGACCCAGTACTTC.

This chain links TRBV12-3 or TRBV12-4 with TRBJ1-1, with D uncertain. CDR3 length: 13 residues. V lost 3 bases and J 6 bases, leaving 11 bases between the germline ends. Here the CDR3 reads CASSLGRYAEAFF. DNA for the CDR3: TGTGCCAGCAGTTTGGGCAGGTATGCTGAAGCTTTCTTT.

The V and J genes are TRBV19 and TRBJ2-7, with 11 bases fitting TRBD2. V trimming: 5 bases; J trimming: 5 bases; junction bases outside the gene matches: 14. There are 17 residues in the CDR3. The germline CDR1 and CDR2 sequences are LNHDA and SQIVND (reference sequence). In DNA, the CDR3 is TGTGCCAGTAGTTTGGGTTCCGGGACTAGCGGTATTGACGAGCAGTACTTC. This sequence encodes CASSLGSGTSGIDEQYF.

The chain couples TRBV12-3 or TRBV12-4 to TRBJ1-4; D is uncertain. V lost 2 bases and J 8 bases, leaving 9 bases between the germline ends. The CDR3 extends over 13 amino acids. This CDR3 reads CASSLSGGEKLFF. The CDR3 DNA is TGTGCCAGCAGTTTATCGGGTGGGGAAAAACTGTTTTTT.

This sequence joins TRBV5-1 and TRBJ2-2; a possible D gene is TRBD2 (6 bases). V was cut by 4 bases and J by 1 base, with 8 bases left in between. The CDR3 is 14 amino acids. Germline CDR1 is SGHRS and CDR2 is YFSETQ. DNA of the CDR3: TGCGCCAGCAGCGCGGGGTGGAACACCGGGGAGCTGTTTTTT. Translating it yields CASSAGWNTGELFF.

V is TRBV7-3 and J is TRBJ2-3, with 7 bases that match TRBD2. The CDR3 runs to 13 residues. Per the germline V gene, CDR1 is SGHTA and CDR2 is FQGTGA. V gave up 5 bases and J gave up 6 bases; unmatched junction bases: 5. The CDR3 DNA is TGTGCCAGCAGCCTAGGGACTACTGATACGCAGTATTTT. This encodes CASSLGTTDTQYF.